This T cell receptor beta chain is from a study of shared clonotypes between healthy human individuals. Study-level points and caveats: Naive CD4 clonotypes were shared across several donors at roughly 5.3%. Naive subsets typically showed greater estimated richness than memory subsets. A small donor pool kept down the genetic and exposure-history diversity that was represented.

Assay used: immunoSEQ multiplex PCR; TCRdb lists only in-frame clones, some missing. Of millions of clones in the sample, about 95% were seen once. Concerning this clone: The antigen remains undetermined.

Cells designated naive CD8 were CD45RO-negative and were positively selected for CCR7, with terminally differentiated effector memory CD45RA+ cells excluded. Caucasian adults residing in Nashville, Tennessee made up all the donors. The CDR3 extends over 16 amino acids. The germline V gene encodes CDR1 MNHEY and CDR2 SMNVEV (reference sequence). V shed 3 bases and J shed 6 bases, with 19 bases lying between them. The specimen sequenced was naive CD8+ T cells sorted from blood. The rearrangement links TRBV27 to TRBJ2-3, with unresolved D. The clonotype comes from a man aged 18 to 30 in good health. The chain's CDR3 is CASSLGVAGELDTQYF. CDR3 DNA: TGTGCCAGCAGTTTGGGCGTCGCAGGAGAATTGGATACGCAGTATTTT.